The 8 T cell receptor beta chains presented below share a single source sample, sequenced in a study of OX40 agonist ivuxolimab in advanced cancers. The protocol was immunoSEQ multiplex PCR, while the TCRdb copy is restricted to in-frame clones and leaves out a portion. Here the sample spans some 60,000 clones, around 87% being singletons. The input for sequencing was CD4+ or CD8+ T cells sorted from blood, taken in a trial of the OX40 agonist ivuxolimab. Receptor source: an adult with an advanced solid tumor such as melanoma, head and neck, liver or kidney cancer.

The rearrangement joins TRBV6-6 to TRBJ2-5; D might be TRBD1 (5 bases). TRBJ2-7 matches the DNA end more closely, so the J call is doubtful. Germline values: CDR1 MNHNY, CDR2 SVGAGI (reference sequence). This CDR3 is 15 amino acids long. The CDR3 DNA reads TGTGCCAGCAGTTACGAGAGCAGGGTCTCTCACGAGCAGTACTTC. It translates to CASSYESRVSHEQYF.

CDR3 coding DNA: TGTGCCAGCAGCTTCGGGACAGCTTCCTACGAGCAGTACTTC. Protein product: CASSFGTASYEQYF. The V and J genes are TRBV5-4 and TRBJ2-7; 7 nucleotides agree with TRBD1. Looked up from germline, CDR1 is SGHNT and CDR2 is YYREEE (reference sequence). The trim removed 2 bases at V and 1 base at J, leaving 3 bases unmatched. CDR3 size: 14 residues.

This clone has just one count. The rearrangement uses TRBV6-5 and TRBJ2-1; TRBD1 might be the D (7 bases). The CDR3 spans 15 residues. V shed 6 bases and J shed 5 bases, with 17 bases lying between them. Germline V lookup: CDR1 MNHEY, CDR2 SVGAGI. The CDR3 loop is CASRLAGGQNNEQFF. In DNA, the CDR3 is TGTGCCAGCAGACTTGCAGGGGGGCAAAACAATGAGCAGTTCTTC.

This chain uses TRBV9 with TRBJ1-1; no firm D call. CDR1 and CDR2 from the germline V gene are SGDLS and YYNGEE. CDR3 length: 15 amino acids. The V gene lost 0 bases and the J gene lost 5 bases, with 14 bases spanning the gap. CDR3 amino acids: CASSVVVGVGTEAFF. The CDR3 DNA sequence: TGTGCCAGCAGCGTAGTAGTTGGGGTGGGAACTGAAGCTTTCTTT.

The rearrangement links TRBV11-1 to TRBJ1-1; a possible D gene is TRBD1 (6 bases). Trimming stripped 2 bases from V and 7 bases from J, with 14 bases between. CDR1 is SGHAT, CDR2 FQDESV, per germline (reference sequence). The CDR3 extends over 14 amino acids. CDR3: CASSLFGGQGEAFF. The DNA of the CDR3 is TGTGCCAGCAGCTTATTCGGGGGGCAGGGTGAAGCTTTCTTT.

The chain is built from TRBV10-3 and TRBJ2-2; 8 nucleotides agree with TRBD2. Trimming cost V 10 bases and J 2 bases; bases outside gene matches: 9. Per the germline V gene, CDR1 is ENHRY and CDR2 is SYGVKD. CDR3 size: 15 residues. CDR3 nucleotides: TGTGCCAGCGGTCCGGGGGGGCCCAACACCGGGGAGCTGTTTTTT. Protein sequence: CASGPGGPNTGELFF.

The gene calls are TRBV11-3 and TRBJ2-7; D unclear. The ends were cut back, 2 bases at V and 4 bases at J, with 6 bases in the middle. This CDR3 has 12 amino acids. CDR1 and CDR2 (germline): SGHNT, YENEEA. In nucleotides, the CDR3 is TGTGCCAGCAGCTTATCCGTATACGAGCAGTACTTC. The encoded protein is CASSLSVYEQYF.

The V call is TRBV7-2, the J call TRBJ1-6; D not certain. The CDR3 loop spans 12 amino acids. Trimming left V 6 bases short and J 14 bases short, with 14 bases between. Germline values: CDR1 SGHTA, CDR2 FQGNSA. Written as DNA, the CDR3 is TGTGCCAGCAGTCCCGTTCTTGGTTCCCTCCACTTT. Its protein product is CASSPVLGSLHF.